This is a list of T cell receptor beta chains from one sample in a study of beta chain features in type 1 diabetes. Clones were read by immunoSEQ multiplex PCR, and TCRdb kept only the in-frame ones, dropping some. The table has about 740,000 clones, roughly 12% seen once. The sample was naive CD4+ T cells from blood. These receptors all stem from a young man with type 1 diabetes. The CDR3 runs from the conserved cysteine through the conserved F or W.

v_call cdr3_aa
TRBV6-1 CASSEDGGSTLAKNIQYF
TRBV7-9 CASSLALRLTQETQYF
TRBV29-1 CSVGRTGAKNTEAFF
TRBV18 CASSPPGRGTDTQYF
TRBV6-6 CASSLGQYSYEQYF
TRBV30 CAWSELLAGAYNEQFF
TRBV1 CTSSPNPRVQFRSAKNIQYF
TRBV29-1 CSVGDNYEQYF
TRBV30 CAWSPRDDGYTF
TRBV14 CASSQGENQPQHF
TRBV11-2 CASSLARYTEAFF
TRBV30 CAWSVGVEAFF